The clone carrying this T cell receptor (beta chain) was counted between two and nine times. The antigen is unknown. The data derive from a study of cytomegalovirus exposure and HLA in healthy donors. Study-wide background: A preliminary data release comprised 80 million to 95 million unique TCRs obtained from HLA-typed donors.

PCR used 60 Vbeta primers and 13 Jbeta primers. Sequencing used immunoSEQ multiplex PCR; TCRdb keeps in-frame clones, though not all of them. The table lists 110,000 or so clones, 65% to 80% of them singletons, with roughly 5.2% in the top ten. This CDR3 has 11 amino acids. Germline loops: CDR1 DFQATT, CDR2 SNEGSKA (reference sequence). V was pared by 2 bases and J by 5 bases, with 5 bases between. General study findings and limits: Most TCR sequences were uncommon, yet certain public TCRs appeared in many donors. In an earlier analysis, in roughly 580 donors, most V segments appeared productive either ~87% or ~30% of the time. In vitro confirmation showed three CMV-associated chains to be CMV antigen specific.

Sample: PBMCs. J is TRBJ2-3 and V is TRBV20-1; no firm D call. The sequence was collected from a man aged 18 to 35 in good health and CMV-seropositive. CDR3 in DNA: TGCAGTGCTAGAACTAAAGATACGCAGTATTTT. Translation gives CSARTKDTQYF.